The present T cell receptor (beta chain) was sequenced within a study of identical twins. The study, taken as a whole, reports: Twins' excess sharing was less marked for out-of-frame beta sequences. Abundant beta clonotypes from cord blood had fewer insertions, unlike memory repertoires, which showed none.

As regards this clonotype: Its antigen is unknown.

This CDR3 has 17 residues. V was clipped by 4 bases and J by 2 bases, with 20 bases between them. Template switching created a universal primer site, and the cDNA included unique molecular identifiers. TCRdb redid the calling of the 5' RACE reads with MiXCR, one entry per CDR3 protein. This sample has roughly 750,000 distinct CDR3 sequences, with about 20% found just once. In addition, the sample was reused for a study of T cells expressing NK-cell markers.

Material for sequencing was PBMCs. V gene TRBV12-3 or TRBV12-4 combines with J gene TRBJ2-5; D may correspond to TRBD1 or TRBD2 (6 bases each). This sequence originates from a woman aged 18 to 35 in good health. The CDR3 nucleotides read TGTGCCAGCAGTTACAACTTTGGGCGGGACACACAAGAGACCCAGTACTTC. Amino acid sequence: CASSYNFGRDTQETQYF.